What follows are 30 T cell receptor beta chains derived from one specimen sequenced in a study of beta chain features in type 1 diabetes (dated by TCRdb to 2016 to 2019). The library was obtained by the immunoSEQ multiplex PCR assay. All of the isolated RNA was reverse transcribed with the High Capacity cDNA Reverse Transcription Kit, so expressed TCRB transcripts were sequenced. TCRdb carries this immuneACCESS record with in-frame sequences only. Its versions omit some clonotypes, under half of them owing to an unresolved V gene in the studies checked, with the rest unexplained. Across this sample there are fewer than 250,000 clones, with over 65% seen only once. Around 0.05% of the sample lies in the top ten. The sequenced material came from naive CD4+ T cells from blood. Per the publication, the cell subset or site label means: true naive CD4+ T cells. The receptors were sampled from a man aged 30 to 45 in good health.

This clone was counted a few times. The chain uses TRBV29-1 and TRBJ2-3; TRBD2 matches 8 bases. Germline CDR1 and CDR2: SQVTM and ANQGSEA. J was trimmed by 0 bases and V by 4 bases; bases with no gene match: 9. The CDR3 is made up of 16 amino acids. The CDR3 region has the DNA TGCAGCGTTGTTGGCCTAGCGGGCCCCAGCACAGATACGCAGTATTTT. Residues: CSVVGLAGPSTDTQYF.

The chain links TRBV25-1 to TRBJ2-7; D could derive from TRBD1 or TRBD2 (5 bases each). The V end lost 4 bases, the J end lost 6 bases, and 13 bases lay between the germline ends. The CDR3 totals 13 residues. Germline loops: CDR1 MGHDK, CDR2 SYGVNS. CDR3 coding DNA: TGTGCCAGCAGTGGATCGTTAGGGACCGAGCAGTACTTC. Protein sequence: CASSGSLGTEQYF.

A word on this clone: Within the sample, other DNA sequences also encode this same CDR3. This chain connects TRBV20-1 to TRBJ2-7; D unresolved. Germline-derived CDR1 and CDR2 are DFQATT and SNEGSKA (reference sequence). V was cut by 2 bases and J by 0 bases, with 2 bases left in between. This CDR3 has 11 amino acids. The CDR3 region has the DNA TGCAGTGCTAGACACTCCTACGAGCAGTACTTC. Its protein is CSARHSYEQYF.

Regarding this clone: The same CDR3 is also encoded by other DNA sequences in this sample. The CDR3: CSAPDSYEQYF. The CDR3 coding sequence is TGCAGTGCTCCGGACAGCTACGAGCAGTACTTC. The chain combines TRBV20-1 with TRBJ2-7; TRBD1 might be the D (6 bases). V shed 5 bases and J shed 3 bases, with 8 bases lying between them. Germline V gene lookup returns CDR1 DFQATT and CDR2 SNEGSKA (reference sequence). CDR3 size: 11 residues.

This clone came up once. This chain uses TRBV4-3 with TRBJ2-1; D is perhaps TRBD2 (6 bases). The CDR3 spans 17 residues. Germline lookup yields CDR1 LGHNA and CDR2 YSLEER. The germline V and J ends were trimmed by 4 bases and 7 bases, with 23 bases remaining between them. Here the CDR3 DNA reads TGCGCCAGCAGCCCCCCGGCGGGGATTAAAATACTGAATGAGCAGTTCTTC. Protein product: CASSPPAGIKILNEQFF.

Details on this clone: The identical CDR3 is also encoded by other nucleotide sequences in the sample. This rearrangement joins TRBV20-1 to TRBJ2-7; 7 bases match TRBD1. V was clipped by 5 bases and J by 5 bases; unmatched bases: 3. This CDR3 is 11 amino acids long. Germline V CDR1 and CDR2: DFQATT, SNEGSKA (reference sequence). CDR3 DNA sequence: TGCAGTGCTGCTCAGGGGGACGAGCAGTACTTC. It encodes CSAAQGDEQYF.

The genes are TRBV14 and TRBJ1-1; 10 bases fit TRBD1. The CDR3 contains 16 residues. V shed 0 bases and J 5 bases; nucleotides not matched to a gene: 6. Germline V gene lookup returns CDR1 SGHDN and CDR2 FVKESK. This CDR3 is CASSQDRGQGRTEAFF. The CDR3 DNA is TGTGCCAGCAGCCAAGATCGGGGACAGGGGAGGACTGAAGCTTTCTTT.

The rearrangement links TRBV29-1 to TRBJ2-6; unclear D gene. The CDR3 has 14 residues. The germline CDR1 and CDR2 sequences are SQVTM and ANQGSEA. V lost 7 bases and J 0 bases, leaving 10 bases between the germline ends. DNA for the CDR3: TGCAGCGGCGGCGGCCTCTCTGGGGCCAACGTCCTGACTTTC. Protein sequence: CSGGGLSGANVLTF.

This clone was seen a handful of times. DNA of the CDR3: TGCAGCGTCGTAGCGGGAGGATACGAGCAGTACTTC. Translation gives CSVVAGGYEQYF. The rearrangement uses TRBV29-1 and TRBJ2-7, with TRBD2 matching 10 bases. Per germline, CDR1 SQVTM and CDR2 ANQGSEA. The CDR3 extends over 12 amino acids. V trimming: 6 bases; J trimming: 4 bases; junction bases outside the gene matches: 3.

CDR3 loop: CASSPGLAGVEQFF. Here the CDR3 DNA reads TGCGCCAGCAGCCCGGGACTAGCGGGGGTTGAGCAGTTCTTC. This rearrangement joins TRBV5-1 to TRBJ2-1, with 14 bases aligning to TRBD2. CDR1 SGHRS and CDR2 YFSETQ come from the germline V gene. CDR3 length: 14 residues. V gave up 4 bases and J gave up 9 bases; unmatched junction bases: 3.

The rearrangement uses TRBV7-2 and TRBJ2-1; D is tentatively TRBD1 or TRBD2 (5 bases each). V was clipped by 5 bases and J by 9 bases, with 14 bases between them. Germline-derived CDR1 and CDR2 are SGHTA and FQGNSA. This CDR3 has 13 residues. The CDR3: CASSQGRSAEQFF. CDR3 nucleotides: TGTGCCAGCAGCCAGGGACGGAGCGCTGAGCAGTTCTTC.

The V gene is TRBV5-1, the J gene TRBJ2-3, with no clear D. Trimming removed 5 bases from V and 5 bases from J, with 6 bases in between. Germline-derived CDR1 and CDR2 are SGHRS and YFSETQ. There are 11 residues in the CDR3. This CDR3 reads CASRSGDTQYF. The CDR3 DNA sequence: TGCGCCAGCAGGTCTGGAGATACGCAGTATTTT.

The CDR3: CASSKGTYEQYF. In nucleotides, the CDR3 is TGTGCCAGCAGTAAGGGAACCTACGAGCAGTACTTC. The chain joins TRBV28 to TRBJ2-7; D gene unclear. V was trimmed by 5 bases and J by 2 bases, leaving 7 bases between them. Germline loops: CDR1 MDHEN, CDR2 SYDVKM. CDR3 size: 12 residues.

This clone appeared a few times. The genes are TRBV5-1 and TRBJ2-5, with TRBD2 matching 13 bases. V lost 5 bases and J lost 5; bases outside the gene matches: 6. Germline CDR1 reads SGHRS; CDR2 reads YFSETQ. This CDR3 comprises 15 residues. The CDR3 DNA sequence: TGCGCCAGCAGGAAACTAGCGGGAGGGCCCGAGACCCAGTACTTC. Its protein product is CASRKLAGGPETQYF. The whole variable domain, remainder taken from reference TRBV5-1 and TRBJ2-5, is KAGVTQTPRYLIKTRGQQVTLSCSPISGHRSVSWYQQTPGQGLQFLFEYFSETQRNKGNFPGRFSGRQFSNSRSEMNVSTLELGDSALYLCASRKLAGGPETQYFGPGTRLLVL.

The chain has TRBV7-2 and TRBJ2-4, with 13 bases lining up with TRBD2. Unmatched junction bases numbered 6, after V lost 4 bases and J lost 0 bases. The CDR3 has 18 residues. CDR1 is SGHTA and CDR2 is FQGNSA in the germline V gene. DNA of the CDR3: TGTGCCAGCAGCTCCCGGACTAGCGGGAGTGGAGCCAAAAACATTCAGTACTTC. It codes for CASSSRTSGSGAKNIQYF.

The CDR3 loop reads CASSLGKPGTALYNEQFF. DNA of the CDR3: TGTGCCAGCAGCTTAGGGAAACCCGGGACAGCATTGTACAATGAGCAGTTCTTC. The chain links TRBV7-9 to TRBJ2-1; TRBD1 matches at 7 bases. V dropped 1 base and J dropped 4; count of bases not matched to a gene: 13. The CDR3 totals 18 residues. Germline V CDR1 and CDR2: SEHNR, FQNEAQ (reference sequence).

V usage is TRBV7-6 and J usage is TRBJ2-7, with unresolved D. The germline CDR1 and CDR2 sequences are SGHVS and FNYEAQ. V shed 10 bases and J shed 3 bases, with 4 bases lying between them. The CDR3 extends over 9 amino acids. The chain's CDR3 is CATDYEQYF. The CDR3 DNA reads TGTGCCACCGACTACGAGCAGTACTTC. Full variable domain (missing parts from reference TRBV7-6 and TRBJ2-7): GAGVSQSPRYKVTKRGQDVALRCDPISGHVSLYWYRQALGQGPEFLTYFNYEAQQDKSGLPNDRFSAERPEGSISTLTIQRTEQRDSAMYRCATDYEQYFGPGTRLTVT.

The gene calls are TRBV19 and TRBJ2-5; D might be TRBD1 (6 bases). V dropped 6 bases and J dropped 5 bases, with 19 bases sitting between them. The length of the CDR3 is 15 residues. CDR1 is LNHDA, CDR2 SQIVND, per germline (reference sequence). CDR3 DNA sequence: TGTGCCAGTAGGTCCCCGGGACATAAGAGGGAGACCCAGTACTTC. This gives the protein CASRSPGHKRETQYF.

This chain uses TRBV6-6 with TRBJ2-1; D is unclear. The CDR3 runs to 11 residues. Deletions cut 4 bases from V and 9 bases from J, with 7 bases between. From germline, CDR1 is MNHNY and CDR2 SVGAGI (reference sequence). The CDR3 sequence is CASSLIGEQFF. The CDR3 region has the DNA TGTGCCAGCAGTTTAATTGGTGAGCAGTTCTTC.

This clone was counted a few times. V gene TRBV20-1 combines with J gene TRBJ1-1; no definite D call. CDR3 length: 11 amino acids. Trimming removed 4 bases at V and 8 bases at J, with 11 bases between. Germline CDR1 reads DFQATT; CDR2 reads SNEGSKA (reference sequence). CDR3 nucleotides: TGCAGTGCTAAACTGGAGCGAGAAGCTTTCTTT. Its protein is CSAKLEREAFF.

This clone was counted once. V and J are TRBV4-2 and TRBJ2-4, with 13 bases that match TRBD2. V dropped 0 bases and J dropped 3; count of bases not matched to a gene: 11. Germline V CDR1 and CDR2: LGHNA, YNFKEQ. The CDR3 is 20 residues long. CDR3 loop: CASSQDLGTSGVLGKNIQYF. CDR3 bases: TGTGCCAGCAGCCAAGATCTTGGGACTAGCGGGGTATTAGGCAAAAACATTCAGTACTTC.

The J gene is TRBJ2-7, the V gene TRBV5-6; 10 bases map to TRBD1. Germline V gene sequence: CDR1 SGHDT, CDR2 YYEEEE. This CDR3 has 15 residues. With V trimmed by 4 bases and J by 3 bases, 7 bases remained unmatched. As DNA, the CDR3 is TGTGCCAGCAGCCGCTCCGGGACAGGGGACTACGAGCAGTACTTC. Its translation: CASSRSGTGDYEQYF.

A few counts support this clone. V usage is TRBV2 and J usage is TRBJ2-7; 9 nucleotides align to TRBD1. The CDR3 has 13 amino acids. CDR1 and CDR2 from the germline V gene are SNHLY and FYNNEI. The V and J ends lost 6 bases and 6 bases, in that order; junction bases with no gene match: 6. The CDR3 loop reads CASRTGGFGEQYF. The DNA for the CDR3 is TGTGCCAGCAGGACAGGGGGTTTCGGCGAGCAGTACTTC.

V usage is TRBV19 and J usage is TRBJ2-5, with D possibly TRBD2 on 5 matching bases. V dropped 8 bases and J dropped 4 bases, with 11 bases sitting between them. There are 12 residues in the CDR3. Per the germline V gene, CDR1 is LNHDA and CDR2 is SQIVND (reference sequence). CDR3 nucleotides: TGTGCCAGTTCAGTCGGGGTAGAGACCCAGTACTTC. Protein product: CASSVGVETQYF.

The chain carries TRBV7-8 and TRBJ2-1, with D perhaps TRBD2 (5 bases). CDR1 and CDR2 (germline): SGHVS, FQNEAQ. V was clipped by 3 bases and J by 3 bases, with 9 bases between them. CDR3 length equals 14 residues. CDR3 residues: CASSFRTGYNEQFF. CDR3 coding DNA: TGTGCCAGCAGCTTTCGGACTGGCTACAATGAGCAGTTCTTC.

The J gene is TRBJ1-5, the V gene TRBV27; D is undetermined. Germline V gene lookup returns CDR1 MNHEY and CDR2 SMNVEV (reference sequence). The CDR3 length is 15 residues. Deletions cut 8 bases from V and 6 bases from J, with 20 bases between. CDR3 DNA sequence: TGTGCCAGCCGCCCGGGGATCGAGAACGGTCAGCCCCAGCATTTT. It yields the protein CASRPGIENGQPQHF.

The chain is built from TRBV4-2 and TRBJ1-2; D not resolved. This CDR3 comprises 13 residues. The V gene's germline CDR1 is LGHNA and CDR2 YNFKEQ. The V end was cut by 0 bases, the J end by 8 bases, with 10 bases between. The CDR3 protein is CASSQDIGLGYTF. The CDR3 coding sequence is TGTGCCAGCAGCCAAGATATAGGGTTGGGCTACACCTTC.

The chain is built from TRBV19 and TRBJ2-5; D uncertain. This CDR3 has 14 amino acids. With 4 bases removed from V and 1 base from J, the gap between germline ends came to 10 bases. Germline-derived CDR1 and CDR2 are LNHDA and SQIVND (reference sequence). CDR3 protein: CASSKRRTQETQYF. The CDR3 DNA sequence: TGTGCCAGTAGTAAGAGACGGACCCAAGAGACCCAGTACTTC.

The chain is built from TRBV10-3 and TRBJ1-1; D is uncertain. CDR3 length: 13 amino acids. The germline V gene encodes CDR1 ENHRY and CDR2 SYGVKD. With 6 bases removed from V and 4 bases from J, the gap between germline ends came to 12 bases. The CDR3 nucleotides read TGTGCCATCAGACAGCGGGGAGGCACTGAAGCTTTCTTT. Translating gives CAIRQRGGTEAFF.

The chain carries TRBV23-1 and TRBJ2-1; 12 nucleotides line up with TRBD2. TRBV23-1 is recorded as an ORF, its role being uncertain. V lost 1 base to trimming and J lost 0 bases; unmatched junction nucleotides: 10. The CDR3 sequence is 20 residues long. CDR3 in DNA: TGCGCCAGCAGTCAATACCGGACTAGCGGGACCCCAAGCTCCTACAATGAGCAGTTCTTC. It specifies CASSQYRTSGTPSSYNEQFF.